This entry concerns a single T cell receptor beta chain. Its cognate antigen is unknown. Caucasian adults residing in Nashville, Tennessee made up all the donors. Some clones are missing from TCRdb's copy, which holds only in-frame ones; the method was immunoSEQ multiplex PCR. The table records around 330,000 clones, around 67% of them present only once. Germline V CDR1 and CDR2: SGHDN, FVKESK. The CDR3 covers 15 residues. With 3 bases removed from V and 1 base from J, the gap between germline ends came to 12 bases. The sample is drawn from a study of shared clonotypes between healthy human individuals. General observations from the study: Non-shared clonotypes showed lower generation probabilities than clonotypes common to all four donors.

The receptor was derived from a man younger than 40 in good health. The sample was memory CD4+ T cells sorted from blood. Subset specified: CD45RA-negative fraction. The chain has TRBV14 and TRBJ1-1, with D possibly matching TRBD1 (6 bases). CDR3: CASSHLRGPNTEAFF. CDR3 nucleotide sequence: TGTGCCAGCAGCCATCTCAGGGGCCCGAACACTGAAGCTTTCTTT.